This record concerns one T cell receptor beta chain sequence. The antigen is not known. Because the CDR3's place on the DNA is in doubt, the DNA is left out and the CDR3 is given as listed by TCRdb. Generated by immunoSEQ multiplex PCR, the TCRdb table keeps only in-frame clones and is missing some. The sample records 100,000 to 150,000 clones, roughly nine tenths being singletons. The CDR3 adds up to 16 amino acids, both ends counted. Germline V gene sequence: CDR1 MDHEN, CDR2 SYDVKM. The data derive from a study of cytomegalovirus exposure and HLA in healthy donors. Study-wide results and caveats: The study designated 160 or so TCR beta chains cytomegalovirus-associated. According to a subsequent analysis, TCR clusters from the first cohort were inclined to appear together in the 110 or so validation repertoires. The dataset shows that most TCR sequences were rare, while some public TCRs occurred in many donors. Confirmation was obtained in vitro that a few CMV-associated chains are specific for CMV antigens.

The chain uses TRBV28 and TRBJ2-7; TRBD2 was called by the table and not checked on the DNA. The clonotype was recovered from a man younger than 45 in good health and CMV-seronegative. The sample comprised PBMCs. The CDR3 loop reads CASSTSASGGFYEQYF.